Each of the 13 T cell receptor beta chains below was sequenced from the same sample in a study of cytotoxic CD8 clonotypes in ibrutinib-treated CLL. The repertoire was sequenced with immunoSEQ multiplex PCR; TCRdb's copy has only in-frame clones and lacks some. The table shows 100,000 to 150,000 clones, with around 85% occurring only once. The sequencing here drew on PBMCs, taken after 24 months of ibrutinib treatment. All receptors come from a human donor with chronic lymphocytic leukemia.

Notes on this clone: The junction departs from germline at one end; a sequencing error may be responsible. The V call is TRBV7-7, the J call TRBJ1-4; the match to TRBD1 covers 7 bases. In germline, CDR1 is SSHAT, CDR2 FNYEAQ (reference sequence). The CDR3 is made up of 14 amino acids. The CDR3 is CASSSRGPGEKLFF. In nucleotides, the CDR3 is TGTGCTAGCAGCTCAAGGGGGCCTGGGGAAAAACTGTTTTTT.

This rearrangement joins TRBV9 to TRBJ2-7; D is perhaps TRBD2 (6 bases). Germline-derived CDR1 and CDR2 are SGDLS and YYNGEE. V lost 0 bases and J lost 0, with 16 bases in between. The CDR3 extends over 17 amino acids. This chain's CDR3 is CASSVGGGPTASYEQYF. CDR3 nucleotides: TGTGCCAGCAGCGTAGGGGGAGGACCGACAGCCTCCTACGAGCAGTACTTC. Using reference TRBV9 and TRBJ2-7 for the parts outside the CDR3, the full variable domain is DSGVTQTPKHLITATGQRVTLRCSPRSGDLSVYWYQQSLDQGLQFLIQYYNGEERAKGNILERFSAQQFPDLHSELNLSSLELGDSALYFCASSVGGGPTASYEQYFGPGTRLTVT.

This chain connects TRBV11-2 to TRBJ2-6; D remains ambiguous. The ends were cut back, 4 bases at V and 2 bases at J, with 6 bases in the middle. The CDR3 has 14 residues. Germline V gene lookup returns CDR1 SGHAT and CDR2 FQNNGV. CDR3 sequence: CASSSSTGANVLTF. The CDR3 nucleotides are TGTGCCAGCAGCTCAAGTACTGGGGCCAACGTCCTGACTTTC. The full variable domain, rest sourced from reference TRBV11-2 and TRBJ2-6, is EAGVAQSPRYKIIEKRQSVAFWCNPISGHATLYWYQQILGQGPKLLIQFQNNGVVDDSQLPKDRFSAERLKGVDSTLKIQPAKLEDSAVYLCASSSSTGANVLTFGAGSRLTVL.

The V call is TRBV11-1, the J call TRBJ2-3; no firm D call. Germline V gene lookup returns CDR1 SGHAT and CDR2 FQDESV (reference sequence). This CDR3 contains 15 residues. V lost 5 bases and J lost 3, with 15 bases in between. CDR3 nucleotides: TGTGCCAGCAGCCGCGGCTTGGGGTATACAGATACGCAGTATTTT. Translation: CASSRGLGYTDTQYF.

V usage is TRBV21-1 and J usage is TRBJ2-7; the tabulated D call, TRBD2, remains unverified against the DNA. TRBV21-1 is described as a pseudogene. CDR3 size: 19 residues. The DNA for the CDR3 is TGTGCCAGCAGCAAAGTGGGGGGGCTAGCGGGAGCAAATTACTACGAGCAGTACTTC. Encoded protein: CASSKVGGLAGANYYEQYF.

On this clone: At one end the junction does not follow the germline gene, possibly because of a read error. The chain carries TRBV7-9 and TRBJ2-1, with TRBD2 matching over 13 bases. Per the germline V gene, CDR1 is SEHNR and CDR2 is FQNEAQ (reference sequence). CDR3 length: 17 residues. The CDR3 coding sequence is TGTGCCAGCAGCACTAGCGGGAGGGCCTACTCCCACAATGAGCAGTTCTTC. It specifies CASSTSGRAYSHNEQFF.

This chain joins TRBV10-3 and TRBJ1-1, with 8 bases fitting TRBD1. In germline, CDR1 is ENHRY, CDR2 SYGVKD. V was pared by 2 bases and J by 4 bases, with 6 bases of the junction left unmatched. This CDR3 region has 15 residues. This CDR3 is CAISEPGTGPTEAFF. The DNA of the CDR3 is TGTGCCATCAGTGAGCCGGGGACAGGACCCACTGAAGCTTTCTTT.

The rearrangement uses TRBV10-3 and TRBJ1-1; possible D gene TRBD1, 6 bases. The CDR3 is made up of 12 amino acids. V lost 4 bases and J lost 6, with 9 bases in between. CDR1 is ENHRY and CDR2 is SYGVKD in the germline V gene. CDR3 amino acids: CAISGGGPEAFF. CDR3 sequence (DNA): TGTGCCATCAGTGGTGGGGGGCCTGAAGCTTTCTTT.

The chain uses TRBV5-4 and TRBJ1-2; no definite D call. CDR3 length: 15 residues. Germline values: CDR1 SGHNT, CDR2 YYREEE (reference sequence). Trimming shortened V by 0 bases and J by 0 bases, and 9 bases separated the two germline ends. CDR3 DNA: TGTGCCAGCAGCTTGGATGGCAGAACTAACTATGGCTACACCTTC. It yields the protein CASSLDGRTNYGYTF. Supplemented by reference TRBV5-4 and TRBJ1-2, the full variable domain reads ETGVTQSPTHLIKTRGQQVTLRCSSQSGHNTVSWYQQALGQGPQFIFQYYREEENGRGNFPPRFSGLQFPNYSSELNVNALELDDSALYLCASSLDGRTNYGYTFGSGTRLTVV.

This chain links TRBV7-9 with TRBJ2-3, with unresolved D. The CDR3 extends over 15 amino acids. Trimming shortened V by 2 bases and J by 0 bases, and 9 bases separated the two germline ends. Germline V CDR1 and CDR2: SEHNR, FQNEAQ (reference sequence). The CDR3 DNA reads as TGTGCCAGCAGCTTATGGCTGACTAGCACAGATACGCAGTATTTT. Its protein is CASSLWLTSTDTQYF.

This chain joins TRBV18 and TRBJ1-1, with a weak D call TRBD1 (6 bases). The V and J ends lost 3 bases and 1 base respectively, with 12 bases between them. Germline assignment: CDR1 KGHSH and CDR2 LQKENI. The CDR3 extends over 15 amino acids. CDR3 in amino acids: CASSPRRDKNTEAFF. Written as DNA, the CDR3 is TGTGCCAGCTCACCCCGTAGGGACAAGAACACTGAAGCTTTCTTT.

This chain uses TRBV19 with TRBJ2-5, with D tentatively TRBD2 (6 bases). Germline V gives CDR1 LNHDA, CDR2 SQIVND (reference sequence). The V and J ends lost 8 bases and 4 bases respectively, with 23 bases between them. This CDR3 comprises 16 residues. CDR3 protein: CASASGGSWGGETQYF. CDR3 in DNA: TGTGCCAGTGCTTCTGGAGGGTCTTGGGGAGGAGAGACCCAGTACTTC.

V is TRBV10-3 and J is TRBJ1-2; D call uncertain. V lost 6 bases, J lost 13 bases, and 21 bases lay in between. Germline V gene lookup returns CDR1 ENHRY and CDR2 SYGVKD. The CDR3 runs 13 residues. The CDR3 bases are TGTGCCATCAGCCTAGTATCGGGAGGAATTTCCACCTTC. Protein: CAISLVSGGISTF.